By share, the clone carrying this TCR beta chain ranks as medium-sized (0.01 to 0.1%). What it binds is not known. This beta chain lies outside the target of a library built for alpha chains; its clone size means little. The time point is: sample taken at primary tumor resection. The donors, more than 55 patients with untreated early-stage non-small cell lung cancer, provided the samples. The sample comes from a study of spatial heterogeneity in lung cancer. For the study at large: Sequencing consistently turned up more beta-chain sequences than alpha-chain sequences. Study-wide results and caveats: The study found that expanded intratumoral alpha and beta TCR counts tracked tumor mutation counts.

This CDR3 region has 14 residues. CDR1 is SGHTA, CDR2 FQGNSA, per germline. The V end was cut by 9 bases, the J end by 0 bases, with 15 bases between. TCRdb re-analysed the 5' RACE reads in MiXCR, keeping a single row per CDR3 protein. The sample records approximately 9,700 distinct CDR3 sequences, 12% being singletons. Here the sequenced sample was lung tumor tissue, taken at surgery. The sequence was obtained from a male donor with early-stage non-small cell lung cancer. The chain uses TRBV7-2 and TRBJ2-7; tentatively, D is TRBD1 or TRBD2 (5 bases each). DNA for the CDR3: TGTGCCAGTCTCCGGGACCCCAGCTCCTACGAGCAGTACTTC. This translates into CASLRDPSSYEQYF.